The source of this TCR beta chain is a study of a mutant IDH1 vaccine in newly diagnosed glioma. As to this clone: Its cognate antigen is unknown.

Libraries were prepared by immunoSEQ multiplex PCR; TCRdb keeps only in-frame clonotypes and omits some of them. The sample shows tens of thousands of clones, around 81% of them seen only once. V shed 7 bases, J shed 8 bases, and the junction held 7 bases outside the gene matches. The CDR3 extends over 14 amino acids. Per germline, CDR1 SNHLY and CDR2 FYNNEI. The time point here: week 35, safety follow-up. Each dose delivered 300 ug of mutant IDH1 20-mer peptide subcutaneously with imiquimod. Source: PBMCs, taken from a glioma patient whose treatment included an IDH1 peptide vaccine. The V and J genes are TRBV2 and TRBJ1-6, with 8 bases fitting TRBD1. This clonotype was sampled from a woman in her thirties or forties with glioma. Some clones in this sample may be carry-over from other donors' samples. CDR3 coding DNA: TGTGCCAGCAACCTAGACAGGGGACATTCACCCCTCCACTTT. Translation: CASNLDRGHSPLHF. The whole variable domain, filled in from reference TRBV2 and TRBJ1-6, reads EPEVTQTPSHQVTQMGQEVILRCVPISNHLYFYWYRQILGQKVEFLVSFYNNEISEKSEIFDDQFSVERPDGSNFTLKIRSTKLEDSAMYFCASNLDRGHSPLHFGNGTRLTVT.